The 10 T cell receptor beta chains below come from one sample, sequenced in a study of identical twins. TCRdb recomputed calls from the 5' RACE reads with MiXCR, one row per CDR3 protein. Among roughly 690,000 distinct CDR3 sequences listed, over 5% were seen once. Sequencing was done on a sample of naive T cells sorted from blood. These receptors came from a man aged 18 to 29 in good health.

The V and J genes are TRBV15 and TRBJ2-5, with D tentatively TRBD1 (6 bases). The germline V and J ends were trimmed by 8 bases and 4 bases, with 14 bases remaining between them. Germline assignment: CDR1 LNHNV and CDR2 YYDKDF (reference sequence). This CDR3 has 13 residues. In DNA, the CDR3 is TGTGCCACCCTAAGGGCCAGGGGAGAGACCCAGTACTTC. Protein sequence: CATLRARGETQYF.

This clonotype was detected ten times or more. CDR3 amino acids: CTFLEIATQETQYF. The DNA for the CDR3 is TGCACCTTCCTCGAAATAGCCACCCAAGAGACCCAGTACTTC. The J gene is TRBJ2-5, the V gene TRBV20-1; D gene unclear. Germline CDR1 reads DFQATT; CDR2 reads SNEGSKA (reference sequence). The CDR3 consists of 14 residues.

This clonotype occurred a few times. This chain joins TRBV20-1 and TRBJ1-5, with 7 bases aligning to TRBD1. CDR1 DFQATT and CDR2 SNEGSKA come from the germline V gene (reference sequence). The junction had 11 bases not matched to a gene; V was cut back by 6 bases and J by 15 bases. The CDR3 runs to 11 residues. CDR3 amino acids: CSATWTGARHF. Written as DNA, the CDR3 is TGCAGTGCCACCTGGACAGGTGCCAGGCATTTT.

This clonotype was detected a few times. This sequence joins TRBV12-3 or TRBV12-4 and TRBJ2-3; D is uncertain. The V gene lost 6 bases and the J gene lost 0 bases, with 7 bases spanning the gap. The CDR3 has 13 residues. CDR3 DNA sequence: TGTGCCAGCAGGTCGGCGAGCACAGATACGCAGTATTTT. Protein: CASRSASTDTQYF.

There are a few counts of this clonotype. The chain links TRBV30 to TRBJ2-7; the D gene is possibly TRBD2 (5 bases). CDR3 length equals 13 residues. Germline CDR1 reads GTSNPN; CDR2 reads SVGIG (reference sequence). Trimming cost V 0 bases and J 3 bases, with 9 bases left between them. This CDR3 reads CAWSVAVDYEQYV. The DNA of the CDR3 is TGTGCCTGGAGTGTAGCGGTGGACTACGAGCAGTACGTC.

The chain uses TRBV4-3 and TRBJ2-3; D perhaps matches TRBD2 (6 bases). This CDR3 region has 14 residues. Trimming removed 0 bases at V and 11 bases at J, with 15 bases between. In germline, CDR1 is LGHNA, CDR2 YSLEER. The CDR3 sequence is CASSQDTKAGGQYF. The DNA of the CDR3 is TGCGCCAGCAGCCAAGATACCAAGGCCGGGGGGCAGTATTTT.

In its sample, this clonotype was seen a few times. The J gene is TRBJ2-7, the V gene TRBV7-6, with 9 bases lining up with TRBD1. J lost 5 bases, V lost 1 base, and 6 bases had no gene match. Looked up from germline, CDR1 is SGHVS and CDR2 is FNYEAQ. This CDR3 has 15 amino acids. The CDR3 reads CASSLEGQGQDEQYF. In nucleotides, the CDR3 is TGTGCCAGCAGCTTAGAGGGACAGGGACAGGACGAGCAGTACTTC.

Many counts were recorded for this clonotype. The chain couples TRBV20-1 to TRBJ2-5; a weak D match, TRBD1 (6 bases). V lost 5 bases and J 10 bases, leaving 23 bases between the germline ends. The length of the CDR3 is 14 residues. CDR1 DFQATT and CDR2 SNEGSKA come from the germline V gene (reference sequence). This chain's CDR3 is CSASTLQGQGDQYF. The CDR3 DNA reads TGCAGTGCTTCAACTCTGCAGGGGCAAGGTGACCAGTACTTC.

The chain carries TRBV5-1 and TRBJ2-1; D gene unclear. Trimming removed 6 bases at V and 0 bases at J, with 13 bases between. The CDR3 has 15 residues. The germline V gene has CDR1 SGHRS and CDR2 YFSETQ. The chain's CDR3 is CASTQDGLSYNEQFF. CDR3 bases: TGCGCCAGCACCCAGGACGGTCTCTCCTACAATGAGCAGTTCTTC.

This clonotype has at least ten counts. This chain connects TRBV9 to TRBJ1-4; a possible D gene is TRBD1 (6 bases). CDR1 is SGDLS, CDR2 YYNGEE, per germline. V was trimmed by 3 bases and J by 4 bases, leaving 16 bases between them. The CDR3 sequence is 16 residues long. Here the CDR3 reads CASSGGLRGINEKLFF. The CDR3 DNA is TGTGCCAGCAGCGGTGGACTGAGGGGGATTAATGAAAAACTGTTTTTT.